This T cell receptor beta chain derives from a study of cytomegalovirus exposure and HLA in healthy donors. General study points: V- and J-gene trimming of TCR beta was linked (in a later analysis) to a missense DCLRE1C variant. Across all donors, roughly uniform sequencing depth was an assumption of the presence/absence analyses. Solely CMV serostatus was available to characterize immune exposure.

CDR3 size: 12 residues. V shed 6 bases, J shed 11 bases, and the junction held 5 bases outside the gene matches. Looked up from germline, CDR1 is SNHLY and CDR2 is FYNNEI. This clone was detected only once. No antigen is known for it. This PCR relied on a set of 60 Vbeta primers and 13 Jbeta primers. This table comes from immunoSEQ multiplex PCR, and its TCRdb copy is limited to in-frame clones, with some not included. In the table there are around 110,000 clones, 77% of which are singletons. The V call is TRBV2, the J call TRBJ1-4, with 8 bases fitting TRBD1. The sequence derives from a male donor in good health and CMV-seronegative. Sample: PBMCs. This chain's CDR3 is CASRAGGGKLFF. The CDR3 nucleotides read TGTGCCAGCAGGGCAGGGGGCGGCAAACTGTTTTTT.